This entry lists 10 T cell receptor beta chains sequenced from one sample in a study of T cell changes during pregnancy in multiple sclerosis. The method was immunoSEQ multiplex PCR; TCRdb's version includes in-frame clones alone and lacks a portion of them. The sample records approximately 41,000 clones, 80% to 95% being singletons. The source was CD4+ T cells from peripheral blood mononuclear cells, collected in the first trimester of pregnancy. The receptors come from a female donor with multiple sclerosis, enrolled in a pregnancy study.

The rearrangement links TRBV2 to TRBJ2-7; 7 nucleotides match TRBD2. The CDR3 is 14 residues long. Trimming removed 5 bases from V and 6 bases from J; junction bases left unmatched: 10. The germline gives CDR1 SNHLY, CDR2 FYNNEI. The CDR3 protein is CASSSLREGSEQYF. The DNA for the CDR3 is TGTGCCAGCAGTTCCCTGAGGGAGGGATCCGAGCAGTACTTC.

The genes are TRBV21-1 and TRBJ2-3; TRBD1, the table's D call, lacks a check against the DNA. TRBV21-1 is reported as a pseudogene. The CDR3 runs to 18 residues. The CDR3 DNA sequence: TGTGCCAGCCGGATCCCCCGGATTGGACAGGGGGGGACAGATACGCAGTATTTT. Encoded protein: CASRIPRIGQGGTDTQYF.

As DNA, the CDR3 is TGCGCCAGCAGTCTCGCGGGAGGTAGCGAGCAGTACTTC. Translation: CASSLAGGSEQYF. V is TRBV5-1 and J is TRBJ2-7; TRBD2 matches 8 bases. After removal of 5 bases from V and 6 bases from J, the junction contained 7 bases not matched to a gene. CDR1 is SGHRS and CDR2 is YFSETQ in the germline V gene. CDR3 length: 13 amino acids.

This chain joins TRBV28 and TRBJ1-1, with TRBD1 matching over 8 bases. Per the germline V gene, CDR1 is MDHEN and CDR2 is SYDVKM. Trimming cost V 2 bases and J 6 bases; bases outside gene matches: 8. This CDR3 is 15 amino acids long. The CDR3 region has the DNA TGTGCCAGCAGTTTACCTCCCAGGGGGCGGTCTGAAGCTTTCTTT. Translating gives CASSLPPRGRSEAFF.

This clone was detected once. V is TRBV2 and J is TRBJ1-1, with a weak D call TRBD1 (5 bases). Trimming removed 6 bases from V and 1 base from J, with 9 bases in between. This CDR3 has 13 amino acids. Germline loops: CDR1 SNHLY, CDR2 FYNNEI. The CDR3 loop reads CASSADRNTEAFF. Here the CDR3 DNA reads TGTGCCAGCAGCGCCGACAGGAACACTGAAGCTTTCTTT.

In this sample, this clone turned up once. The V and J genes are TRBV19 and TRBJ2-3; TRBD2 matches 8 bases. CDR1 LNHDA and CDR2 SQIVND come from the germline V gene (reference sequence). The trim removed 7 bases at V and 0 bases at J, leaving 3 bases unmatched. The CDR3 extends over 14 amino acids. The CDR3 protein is CASKVAGSTDTQYF. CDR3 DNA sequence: TGTGCCAGTAAGGTAGCGGGGAGCACAGATACGCAGTATTTT.

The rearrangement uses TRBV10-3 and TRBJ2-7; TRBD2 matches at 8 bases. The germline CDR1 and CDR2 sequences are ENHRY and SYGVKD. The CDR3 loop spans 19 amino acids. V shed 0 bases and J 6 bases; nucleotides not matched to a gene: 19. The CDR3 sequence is CAISESRAGDTPFRIEQYF. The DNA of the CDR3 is TGTGCCATCAGTGAGTCCCGAGCGGGAGATACCCCATTTAGGATCGAGCAGTACTTC.

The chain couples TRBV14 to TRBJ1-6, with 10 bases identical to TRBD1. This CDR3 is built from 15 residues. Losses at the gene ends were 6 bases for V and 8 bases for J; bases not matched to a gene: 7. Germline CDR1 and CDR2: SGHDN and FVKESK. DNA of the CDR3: TGTGCCAGCAGAGCGACAGGGGGCAGATATTCACCCCTCCACTTT. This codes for CASRATGGRYSPLHF. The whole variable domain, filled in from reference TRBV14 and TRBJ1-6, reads EAGVTQFPSHSVIEKGQTVTLRCDPISGHDNLYWYRRVMGKEIKFLLHFVKESKQDESGMPNNRFLAERTGGTYSTLKVQPAELEDSGVYFCASRATGGRYSPLHFGNGTRLTVT.

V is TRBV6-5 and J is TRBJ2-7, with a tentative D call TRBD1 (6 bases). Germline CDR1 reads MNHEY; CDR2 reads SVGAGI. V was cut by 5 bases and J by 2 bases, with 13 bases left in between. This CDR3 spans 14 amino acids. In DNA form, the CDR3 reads TGTGCCAGCAGTCCCCGGGACATGACCTACGAGCAGTACTTC. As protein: CASSPRDMTYEQYF.

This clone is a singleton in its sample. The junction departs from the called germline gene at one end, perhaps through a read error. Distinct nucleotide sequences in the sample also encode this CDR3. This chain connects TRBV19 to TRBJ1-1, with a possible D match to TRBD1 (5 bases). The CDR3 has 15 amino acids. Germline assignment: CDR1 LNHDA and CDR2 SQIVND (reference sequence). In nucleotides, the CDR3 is TGTGCCAGTAGTGGGGGTCGGGGGATGAACACTGAGGCTTTCTTT. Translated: CASSGGRGMNTEAFF.